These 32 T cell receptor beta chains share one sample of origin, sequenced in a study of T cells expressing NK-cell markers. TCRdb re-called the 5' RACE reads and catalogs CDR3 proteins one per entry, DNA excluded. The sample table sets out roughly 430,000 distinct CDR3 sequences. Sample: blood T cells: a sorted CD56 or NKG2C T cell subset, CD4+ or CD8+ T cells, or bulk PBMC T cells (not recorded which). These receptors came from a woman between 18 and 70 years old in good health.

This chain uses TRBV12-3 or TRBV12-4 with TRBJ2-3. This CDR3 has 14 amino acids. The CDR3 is CASSPSGLTDTQYF.

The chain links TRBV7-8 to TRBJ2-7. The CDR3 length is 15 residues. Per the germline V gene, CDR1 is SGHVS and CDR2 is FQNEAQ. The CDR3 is CASSLVREGPYEQYF.

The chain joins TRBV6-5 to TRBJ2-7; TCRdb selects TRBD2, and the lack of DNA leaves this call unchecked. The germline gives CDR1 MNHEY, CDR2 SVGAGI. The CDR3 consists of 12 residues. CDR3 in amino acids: CASSWAGYEQYF.

CDR3 loop: CASRETGPAAGADTQYF. J is TRBJ2-3 and V is TRBV12-3 or TRBV12-4; absent DNA, TCRdb's TRBD1 call cannot be checked. This CDR3 has 17 amino acids.

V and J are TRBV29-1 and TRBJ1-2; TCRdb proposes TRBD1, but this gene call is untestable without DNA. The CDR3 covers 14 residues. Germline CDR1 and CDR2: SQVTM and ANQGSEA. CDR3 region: CSVEAPGATYGYTF. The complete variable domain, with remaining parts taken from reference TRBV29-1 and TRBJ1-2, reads SAVISQKPSRDICQRGTSLTIQCQVDSQVTMMFWYRQQPGQSLTLIATANQGSEATYESGFVIDKFPISRPNLTFSTLTVSNMSPEDSSIYLCSVEAPGATYGYTFGSGTRLTVV.

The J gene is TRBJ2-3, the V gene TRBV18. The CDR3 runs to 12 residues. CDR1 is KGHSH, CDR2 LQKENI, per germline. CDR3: CASSPRSDTQYF.

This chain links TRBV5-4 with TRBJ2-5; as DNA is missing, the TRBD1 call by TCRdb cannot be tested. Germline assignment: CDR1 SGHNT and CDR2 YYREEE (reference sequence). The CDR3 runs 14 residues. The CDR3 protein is CASSDGGVGETQYF. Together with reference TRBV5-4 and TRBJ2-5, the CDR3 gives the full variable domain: ETGVTQSPTHLIKTRGQQVTLRCSSQSGHNTVSWYQQALGQGPQFIFQYYREEENGRGNFPPRFSGLQFPNYSSELNVNALELDDSALYLCASSDGGVGETQYFGPGTRLLVL.

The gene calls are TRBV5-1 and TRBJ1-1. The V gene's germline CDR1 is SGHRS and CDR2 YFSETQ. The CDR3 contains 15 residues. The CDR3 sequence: CASSSRALMNTEAFF.

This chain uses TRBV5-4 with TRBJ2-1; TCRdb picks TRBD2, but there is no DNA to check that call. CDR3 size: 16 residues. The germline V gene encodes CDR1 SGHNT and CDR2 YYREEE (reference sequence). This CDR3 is CASSLGGQGRLNEQFF.

CDR3 sequence reads: CASSYTGTGVNEQFF. The rearrangement links TRBV5-1 to TRBJ2-1; TCRdb reports TRBD1, a call that lacks DNA to check it against. Germline V gives CDR1 SGHRS, CDR2 YFSETQ. The CDR3 runs to 15 residues.

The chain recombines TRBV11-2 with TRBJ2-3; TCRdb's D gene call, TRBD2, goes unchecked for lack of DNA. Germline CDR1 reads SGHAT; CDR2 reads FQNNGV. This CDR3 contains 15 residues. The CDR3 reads CASSPVRQPPDTQYF.

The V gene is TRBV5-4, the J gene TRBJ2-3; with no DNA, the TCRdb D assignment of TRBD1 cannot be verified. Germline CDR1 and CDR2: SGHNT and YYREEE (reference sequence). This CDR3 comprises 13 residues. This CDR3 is CASSQSGSDTQYF.

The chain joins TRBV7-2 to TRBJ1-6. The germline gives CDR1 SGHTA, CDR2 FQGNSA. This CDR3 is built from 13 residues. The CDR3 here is CASSFGGDSPLHF.

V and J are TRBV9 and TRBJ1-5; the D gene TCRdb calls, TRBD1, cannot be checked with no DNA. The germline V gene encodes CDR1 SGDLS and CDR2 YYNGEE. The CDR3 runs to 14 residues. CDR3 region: CASSEGQGGQPQHF.

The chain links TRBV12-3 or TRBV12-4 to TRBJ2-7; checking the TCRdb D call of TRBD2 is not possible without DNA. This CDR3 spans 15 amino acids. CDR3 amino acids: CASTPGLAGGYEQYF.

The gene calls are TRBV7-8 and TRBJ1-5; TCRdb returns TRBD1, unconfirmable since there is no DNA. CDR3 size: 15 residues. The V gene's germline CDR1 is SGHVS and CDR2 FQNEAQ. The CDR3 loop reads CASSFGTGVGQPQHF.

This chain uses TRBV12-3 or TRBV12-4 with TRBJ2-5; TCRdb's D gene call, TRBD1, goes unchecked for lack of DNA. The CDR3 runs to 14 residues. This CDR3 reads CASTARGGGETQYF.

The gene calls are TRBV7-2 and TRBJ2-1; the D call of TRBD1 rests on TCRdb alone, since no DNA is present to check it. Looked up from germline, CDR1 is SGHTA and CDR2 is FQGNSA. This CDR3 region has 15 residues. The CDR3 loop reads CASSVVAFPLNEQFF.

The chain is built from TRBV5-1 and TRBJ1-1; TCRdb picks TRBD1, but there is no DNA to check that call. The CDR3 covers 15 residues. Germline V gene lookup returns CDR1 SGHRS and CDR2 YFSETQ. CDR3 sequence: CASSLTGASNTEAFF.

The CDR3 reads CASSLGGLRNEKLFF. The chain couples TRBV11-2 to TRBJ1-4. CDR3 length: 15 residues. Germline V gene sequence: CDR1 SGHAT, CDR2 FQNNGV.

The CDR3 region is CASSRPGDIQYF. The V and J genes are TRBV7-2 and TRBJ2-4. Germline V gene lookup returns CDR1 SGHTA and CDR2 FQGNSA. The CDR3 covers 12 residues.

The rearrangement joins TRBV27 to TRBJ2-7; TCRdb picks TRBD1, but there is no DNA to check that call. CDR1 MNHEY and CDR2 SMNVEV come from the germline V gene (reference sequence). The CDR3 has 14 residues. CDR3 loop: CASSYTTGNYEQYF.

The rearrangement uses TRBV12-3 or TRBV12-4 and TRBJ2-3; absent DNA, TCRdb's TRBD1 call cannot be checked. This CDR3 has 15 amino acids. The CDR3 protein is CASSAQGALKDTQYF.

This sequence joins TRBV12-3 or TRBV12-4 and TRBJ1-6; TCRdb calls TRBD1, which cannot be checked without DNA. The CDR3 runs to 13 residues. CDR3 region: CASSSLGSSPLHF.

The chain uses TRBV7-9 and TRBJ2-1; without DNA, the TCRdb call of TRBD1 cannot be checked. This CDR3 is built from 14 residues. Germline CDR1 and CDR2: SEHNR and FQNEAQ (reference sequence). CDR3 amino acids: CASRDETDFNEQFF.

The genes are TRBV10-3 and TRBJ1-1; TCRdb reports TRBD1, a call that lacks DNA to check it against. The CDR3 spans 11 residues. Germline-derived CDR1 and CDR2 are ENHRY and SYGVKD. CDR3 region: CAIGTGPEAFF.

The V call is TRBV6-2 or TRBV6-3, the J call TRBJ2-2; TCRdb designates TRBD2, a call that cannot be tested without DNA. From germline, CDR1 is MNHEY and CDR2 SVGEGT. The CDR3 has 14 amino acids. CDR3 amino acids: CASSLSAGAGELFF.

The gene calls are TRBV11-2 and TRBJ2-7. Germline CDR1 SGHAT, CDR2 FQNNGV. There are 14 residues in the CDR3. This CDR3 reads CASSLDVAGYEQYF.

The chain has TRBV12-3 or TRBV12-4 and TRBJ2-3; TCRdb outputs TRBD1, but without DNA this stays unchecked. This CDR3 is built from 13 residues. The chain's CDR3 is CAQRGPGTDTQYF.

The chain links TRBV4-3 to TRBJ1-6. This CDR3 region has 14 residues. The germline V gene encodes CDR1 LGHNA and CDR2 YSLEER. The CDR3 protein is CASSQANYNSPLHF.

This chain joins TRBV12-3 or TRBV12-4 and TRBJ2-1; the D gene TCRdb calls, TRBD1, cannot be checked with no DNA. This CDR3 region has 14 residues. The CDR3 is CASSRDDRYNEQFF.

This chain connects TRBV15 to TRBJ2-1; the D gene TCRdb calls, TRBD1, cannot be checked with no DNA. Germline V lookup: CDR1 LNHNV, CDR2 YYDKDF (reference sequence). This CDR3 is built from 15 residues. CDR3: CATSRETGSYNEQFF.